This T cell receptor (beta chain) was sequenced in a study of CD8 T cells in Susac syndrome. Germline values: CDR1 MNHEY, CDR2 SMNVEV (reference sequence). V was cut by 2 bases and J by 12 bases, with 11 bases left in between. The CDR3 is 13 amino acids. It was with random hexamers that about 0.45 to 1 ug RNA was reverse transcribed. Each CDR3 protein is one row after TCRdb ran MiXCR on the immunoSEQ multiplex PCR reads. The table includes fewer than 200,000 distinct CDR3 sequences, under 95% detected once. This clonotype originated in a human donor with Susac syndrome. The material sequenced was CD4+ T cells from PBMCs. The chain is built from TRBV27 and TRBJ1-6; a weak D match, TRBD1 (6 bases). The CDR3 DNA reads TGTGCCAGCAGTTTAGGGGGGGGGCGACCCCTCCACTTT. Protein product: CASSLGGGRPLHF.